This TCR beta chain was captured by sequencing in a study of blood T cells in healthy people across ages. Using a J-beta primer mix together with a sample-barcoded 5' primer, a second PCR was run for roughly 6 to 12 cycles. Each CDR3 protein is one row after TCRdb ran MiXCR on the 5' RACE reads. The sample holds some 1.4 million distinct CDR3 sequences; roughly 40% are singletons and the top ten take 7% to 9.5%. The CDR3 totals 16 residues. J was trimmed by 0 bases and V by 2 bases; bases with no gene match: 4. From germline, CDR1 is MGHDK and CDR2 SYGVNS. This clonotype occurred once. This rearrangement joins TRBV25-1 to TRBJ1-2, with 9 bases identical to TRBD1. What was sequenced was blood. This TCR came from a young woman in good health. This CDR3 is CASSERGTGTNYGYTF. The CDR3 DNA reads TGTGCCAGCAGTGAAAGGGGGACAGGGACTAACTATGGCTACACCTTC.